One sample yielded the 26 T cell receptor beta chains listed below, sequenced in a study of cytomegalovirus exposure and HLA in healthy donors (dated by TCRdb to 2015 to 2018). Library preparation employed the immunoSEQ multiplex PCR assay. For the multiplex PCR, a mixture combining 60 forward primers for TCR Vbeta segments and 13 reverse primers for TCR Jbeta segments was used. Sourced from immuneACCESS, this table was stored by TCRdb with only in-frame sequences that have V and J called. A share of the clones is absent; for the studies checked, an unresolved V gene accounts for under half, and the remainder has no known explanation. The sample records some 150,000 clones, approximately 77% of which are singletons. The ten top clones hold approximately 1.6% of the sample. Material for sequencing was PBMCs. The receptors were gathered from a male donor in good health and CMV-seronegative.

This chain connects TRBV27 to TRBJ2-5; D is unclear. The germline V and J ends were trimmed by 3 bases and 1 base, with 12 bases remaining between them. CDR1 and CDR2 from the germline V gene are MNHEY and SMNVEV (reference sequence). This CDR3 comprises 15 residues. The chain's CDR3 is CASSLGTHRQETQYF. The CDR3 DNA reads TGTGCCAGCAGTTTGGGCACCCATCGCCAAGAGACCCAGTACTTC.

This clone came up once. This chain connects TRBV7-2 to TRBJ1-4, with D possibly being TRBD1 (6 bases). There are 14 residues in the CDR3. In germline, CDR1 is SGHTA, CDR2 FQGNSA. Trimming shortened V by 7 bases and J by 8 bases, and 17 bases separated the two germline ends. CDR3 amino acids: CASTPGGPGEKLFF. In DNA form, the CDR3 reads TGTGCCAGCACCCCGGGGGGGCCAGGCGAAAAACTGTTTTTT.

The chain joins TRBV29-1 to TRBJ2-7; 10 bases match TRBD1. The V gene's germline CDR1 is SQVTM and CDR2 ANQGSEA. The CDR3 has 13 amino acids. Germline trimming cut 8 bases from V and 3 bases from J; bases unmatched to any gene: 7. DNA of the CDR3: TGCAGCTACCGGGACAGGGGTCTCTACGAGCAGTACTTC. Translation gives CSYRDRGLYEQYF.

This clone has more than one count but fewer than ten. The V call is TRBV7-9, the J call TRBJ1-5; TRBD1 aligns across 9 bases. Germline assignment: CDR1 SEHNR and CDR2 FQNEAQ (reference sequence). Unmatched junction bases numbered 17, after V lost 5 bases and J lost 3 bases. CDR3 size: 19 residues. CDR3 DNA: TGTGCCAGCAGCCCAGCAAAACCGGGACAGGGCTTTGACAATCAGCCCCAGCATTTT. It codes for CASSPAKPGQGFDNQPQHF.

The chain carries TRBV11-2 and TRBJ1-2; D is unclear. Trimming stripped 2 bases from V and 4 bases from J, with 14 bases between. This CDR3 has 15 amino acids. Germline values: CDR1 SGHAT, CDR2 FQNNGV. For the CDR3, the DNA is TGTGCCAGCAGCTTACGGGGAACGGGAACCTATGGCTACACCTTC. Its protein is CASSLRGTGTYGYTF.

This sequence joins TRBV9 and TRBJ1-6, with D possibly matching TRBD1 (5 bases). CDR3 length equals 15 residues. Trimming removed 0 bases at V and 8 bases at J, with 12 bases between. From germline, CDR1 is SGDLS and CDR2 YYNGEE. The CDR3 reads CASSVVPGRDSPLHF. DNA of the CDR3: TGTGCCAGCAGCGTAGTCCCAGGGAGGGATTCACCCCTCCACTTT.

CDR3 loop: CASSVEAGTGFPYEQYF. CDR3 DNA sequence: TGTGCCAGCAGCGTCGAAGCCGGGACAGGGTTCCCCTACGAGCAGTACTTC. The rearrangement uses TRBV9 and TRBJ2-7, with TRBD1 matching 9 bases. Germline values: CDR1 SGDLS, CDR2 YYNGEE. V trimming: 2 bases; J trimming: 2 bases; junction bases outside the gene matches: 11. The CDR3 runs 17 residues. Looking up the rest from reference TRBV9 and TRBJ2-7 gives the full variable domain: DSGVTQTPKHLITATGQRVTLRCSPRSGDLSVYWYQQSLDQGLQFLIQYYNGEERAKGNILERFSAQQFPDLHSELNLSSLELGDSALYFCASSVEAGTGFPYEQYFGPGTRLTVT.

The chain is built from TRBV11-2 and TRBJ2-6, with D unclear. The CDR3 covers 17 residues. CDR1 is SGHAT, CDR2 FQNNGV, per germline. Trimming cost V 6 bases and J 0 bases, with 15 bases left between them. CDR3 DNA sequence: TGTGCCAGCAGAGGCATGGGCGCGAACTCTGGGGCCAACGTCCTGACTTTC. This sequence encodes CASRGMGANSGANVLTF.

The genes are TRBV19 and TRBJ1-3, with D uncertain. V dropped 4 bases and J dropped 2 bases, with 9 bases sitting between them. The CDR3 has 14 amino acids. Germline V gene sequence: CDR1 LNHDA, CDR2 SQIVND (reference sequence). CDR3 residues: CASSTRGAGNTIYF. CDR3 bases: TGTGCCAGTAGTACTCGGGGAGCTGGAAACACCATATATTTT.

The chain carries TRBV25-1 and TRBJ1-6; D may be TRBD1 (6 bases). Germline loops: CDR1 MGHDK, CDR2 SYGVNS. The CDR3 is made up of 15 amino acids. V was clipped by 5 bases and J by 9 bases, with 17 bases between them. In nucleotides, the CDR3 is TGTGCCAGCAGTCAAACAGGGATCATTGGTTCACCCCTCCACTTT. Translating it yields CASSQTGIIGSPLHF. Using reference TRBV25-1 and TRBJ1-6 for the parts outside the CDR3, the full variable domain is EADIYQTPRYLVIGTGKKITLECSQTMGHDKMYWYQQDPGMELHLIHYSYGVNSTEKGDLSSESTVSRIRTEHFPLTLESARPSHTSQYLCASSQTGIIGSPLHFGNGTRLTVT.

The chain recombines TRBV2 with TRBJ1-4, with 7 bases lining up with TRBD1. CDR1 and CDR2 (germline): SNHLY, FYNNEI. Trimming removed 4 bases from V and 13 bases from J; junction bases left unmatched: 12. The CDR3 runs 14 residues. CDR3 coding DNA: TGTGCCAGCAGTGCGGGACAGCGAGACAAGACACTGTTTTTT. It codes for CASSAGQRDKTLFF.

The CDR3 nucleotides read TGTGCCAGCAGCTTTGGGGACAGGGGTTTTTATTCACCCCTCCACTTT. Protein sequence: CASSFGDRGFYSPLHF. The rearrangement joins TRBV5-8 to TRBJ1-6; 10 nucleotides match TRBD1. V was clipped by 2 bases and J by 8 bases; unmatched bases: 7. The CDR3 is 16 amino acids. In germline, CDR1 is SGHTS, CDR2 YDEGEE.

The V and J genes are TRBV7-3 and TRBJ2-5; 8 nucleotides line up with TRBD1. CDR1 and CDR2 (germline): SGHTA, FQGTGA. CDR3 length: 15 amino acids. The trim removed 3 bases at V and 4 bases at J, leaving 7 bases unmatched. CDR3 in DNA: TGTGCCAGCAGCTTCGGACAGGGCGGAGGAGAGACCCAGTACTTC. Its protein is CASSFGQGGGETQYF.

This chain joins TRBV5-1 and TRBJ2-1, with a weak D call TRBD2 (6 bases). This CDR3 is 15 amino acids long. The ends were cut back, 7 bases at V and 4 bases at J, with 18 bases in the middle. Per germline, CDR1 SGHRS and CDR2 YFSETQ. CDR3: CASGGGLAAYNEQFF. The CDR3 bases are TGCGCCAGCGGCGGTGGGTTAGCGGCTTACAATGAGCAGTTCTTC.

The chain couples TRBV6-1 to TRBJ2-1; 9 bases line up with TRBD1. Germline CDR1 MNHNS, CDR2 SASEGT. V dropped 7 bases and J dropped 4; count of bases not matched to a gene: 5. CDR3 length: 14 residues. Here the CDR3 DNA reads TGTGCCAGCAAGCCAGGGACAGGGTACAATGAGCAGTTCTTC. This translates into CASKPGTGYNEQFF.

The J gene is TRBJ1-1, the V gene TRBV19; TRBD1 might be the D (5 bases). The CDR3 spans 17 residues. CDR1 is LNHDA and CDR2 is SQIVND in the germline V gene (reference sequence). Trimming removed 3 bases from V and 7 bases from J, with 24 bases in between. The CDR3 nucleotides are TGTGCCAGTAGTATGAAACGACAAGCAATTGGAGGGGTTGAAGCTTTCTTT. Its translation is CASSMKRQAIGGVEAFF.

This chain uses TRBV27 with TRBJ2-5; 7 positions match TRBD2. The CDR3 contains 19 residues. Germline V gene data show CDR1 as MNHEY and CDR2 as SMNVEV (reference sequence). J was trimmed by 5 bases and V by 6 bases; bases with no gene match: 24. CDR3 sequence reads: CASRSMWAGGGRVVETQYF. In DNA form, the CDR3 reads TGTGCCAGCAGGTCGATGTGGGCCGGCGGGGGAAGGGTTGTGGAGACCCAGTACTTC.

The rearrangement uses TRBV27 and TRBJ2-1; weak D call: TRBD2 (6 bases). V lost 6 bases and J lost 1, with 13 bases in between. Per germline, CDR1 MNHEY and CDR2 SMNVEV (reference sequence). This CDR3 is 15 amino acids long. CDR3 amino acids: CASSVSGVSYNEQFF. DNA of the CDR3: TGTGCCAGCAGCGTCTCGGGGGTATCCTACAATGAGCAGTTCTTC.

The chain joins TRBV7-7 to TRBJ2-2; no definite D call. The CDR3 runs to 14 residues. The germline gives CDR1 SSHAT, CDR2 FNYEAQ (reference sequence). Trimming took off 5 bases at V and 1 base at J, with 8 bases between the two ends. The CDR3 is CASSQLRNTGELFF. The CDR3 bases are TGTGCCAGCAGCCAACTAAGGAACACCGGGGAGCTGTTTTTT.

This chain joins TRBV9 and TRBJ2-3; TRBD2 matches at 7 bases. This CDR3 is built from 17 residues. Trimming took 0 bases from V and 2 from J; bases not matched to a gene: 9. CDR1 SGDLS and CDR2 YYNGEE come from the germline V gene. The CDR3 DNA reads as TGTGCCAGCAGCGTAGGGGTCGGGAGGCCTAACACAGATACGCAGTATTTT. It translates to CASSVGVGRPNTDTQYF. Full variable domain (outside the CDR3, taken from reference TRBV9 and TRBJ2-3): DSGVTQTPKHLITATGQRVTLRCSPRSGDLSVYWYQQSLDQGLQFLIQYYNGEERAKGNILERFSAQQFPDLHSELNLSSLELGDSALYFCASSVGVGRPNTDTQYFGPGTRLTVL.

The gene calls are TRBV7-9 and TRBJ1-4; D is unclear. The CDR3 is made up of 14 amino acids. Deletions cut 3 bases from V and 8 bases from J, with 13 bases between. Germline V gives CDR1 SEHNR, CDR2 FQNEAQ (reference sequence). The CDR3 is CASSFVEGMEKLFF. The DNA of the CDR3 is TGTGCCAGCAGCTTTGTGGAGGGTATGGAAAAACTGTTTTTT.

V gene TRBV5-1 combines with J gene TRBJ1-1, with a tentative D call TRBD1 (6 bases). Germline V gene sequence: CDR1 SGHRS, CDR2 YFSETQ. The V end was cut by 2 bases, the J end by 7 bases, with 9 bases between. This CDR3 is 12 amino acids long. CDR3 sequence reads: CASSFEGVEAFF. Here the CDR3 DNA reads TGCGCCAGCAGCTTTGAGGGGGTTGAAGCTTTCTTT.

The chain uses TRBV27 and TRBJ1-1, with D possibly TRBD1 on 6 matching bases. CDR1 is MNHEY, CDR2 SMNVEV, per germline (reference sequence). The CDR3 contains 13 residues. With 6 bases removed from V and 3 bases from J, the gap between germline ends came to 11 bases. The CDR3 loop is CASRTDRDTEAFF. CDR3 sequence (DNA): TGTGCCAGCAGGACGGACAGAGACACTGAAGCTTTCTTT.

This clone was recorded once. The chain combines TRBV6-5 with TRBJ2-5; D remains unclear. Trimming removed 6 bases at V and 7 bases at J, with 12 bases between. Germline values: CDR1 MNHEY, CDR2 SVGAGI. This CDR3 spans 12 amino acids. This chain's CDR3 is CASSWADGTQYF. Written as DNA, the CDR3 is TGTGCCAGCAGCTGGGCCGATGGGACCCAGTACTTC.

The chain recombines TRBV6-4 with TRBJ1-5, with no clear D. The CDR3 has 14 amino acids. V lost 2 bases and J lost 1, with 6 bases in between. Germline-derived CDR1 and CDR2 are MRHNA and SNTAGT. CDR3 DNA: TGTGCCAGCAGTGACGGCTCGAGCAATCAGCCCCAGCATTTT. It encodes CASSDGSSNQPQHF.

The V call is TRBV11-2, the J call TRBJ1-2, with D tentatively TRBD1 (5 bases). The V and J ends lost 0 bases and 0 bases respectively, with 17 bases between them. Germline V gives CDR1 SGHAT, CDR2 FQNNGV. The CDR3 is 18 amino acids. The CDR3 sequence: CASSLDPPGIRANYGYTF. In DNA, the CDR3 is TGTGCCAGCAGCTTAGATCCTCCAGGGATTAGAGCTAACTATGGCTACACCTTC.